This TCR beta chain was documented in a study of patients and donors after allogeneic stem cell transplantation. MiXCR, applied by TCRdb to the RT-PCR reads, yields one record per CDR3 protein. This sample has roughly 880,000 distinct CDR3 sequences; approximately 18% occur once, and the top ten carry about 6%. Trimming removed 6 bases from V and 3 bases from J; junction bases left unmatched: 3. The CDR3 runs to 13 residues. The sequence came from a human donor who was either an allogeneic HSCT recipient or a stem cell or donor lymphocyte infusion donor (not recorded which). It is not recorded whose cells these are; they may come from a transplant donor. The source material was blood, either unsorted or a sorted T cell fraction (not recorded which). The chain joins TRBV12-3 or TRBV12-4 to TRBJ2-5; 8 nucleotides match TRBD2. CDR3 DNA sequence: TGTGCCAGCAGACGAGCGGGAGAAGAGACCCAGTACTTC. Protein sequence: CASRRAGEETQYF.